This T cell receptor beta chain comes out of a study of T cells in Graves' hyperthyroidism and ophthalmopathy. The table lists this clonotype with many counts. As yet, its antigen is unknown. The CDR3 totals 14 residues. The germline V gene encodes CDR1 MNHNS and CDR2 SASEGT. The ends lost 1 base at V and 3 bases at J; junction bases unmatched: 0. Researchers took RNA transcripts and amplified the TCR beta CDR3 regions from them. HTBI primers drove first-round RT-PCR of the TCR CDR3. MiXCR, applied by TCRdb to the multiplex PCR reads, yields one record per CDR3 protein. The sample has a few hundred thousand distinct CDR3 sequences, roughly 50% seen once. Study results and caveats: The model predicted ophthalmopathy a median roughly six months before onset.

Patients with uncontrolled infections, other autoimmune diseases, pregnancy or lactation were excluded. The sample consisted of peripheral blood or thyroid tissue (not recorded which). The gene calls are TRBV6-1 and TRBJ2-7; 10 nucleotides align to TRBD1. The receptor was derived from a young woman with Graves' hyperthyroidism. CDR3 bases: TGTGCCAGCAGTGAAGGGACAGGGGGCTACGAGCAGTACTTC. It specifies CASSEGTGGYEQYF.